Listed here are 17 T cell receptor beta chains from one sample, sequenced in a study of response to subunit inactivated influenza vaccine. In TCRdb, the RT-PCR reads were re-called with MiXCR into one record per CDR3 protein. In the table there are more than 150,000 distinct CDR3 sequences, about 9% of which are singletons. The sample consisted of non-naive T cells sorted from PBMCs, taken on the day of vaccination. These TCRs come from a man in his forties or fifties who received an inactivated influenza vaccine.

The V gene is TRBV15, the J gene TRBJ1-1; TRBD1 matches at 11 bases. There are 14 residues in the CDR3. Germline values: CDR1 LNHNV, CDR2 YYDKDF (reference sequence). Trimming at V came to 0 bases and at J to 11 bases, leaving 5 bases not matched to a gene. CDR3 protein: CATSRDHGQGAAFF. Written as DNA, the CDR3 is TGTGCCACCAGCAGAGATCACGGACAGGGGGCGGCTTTCTTT.

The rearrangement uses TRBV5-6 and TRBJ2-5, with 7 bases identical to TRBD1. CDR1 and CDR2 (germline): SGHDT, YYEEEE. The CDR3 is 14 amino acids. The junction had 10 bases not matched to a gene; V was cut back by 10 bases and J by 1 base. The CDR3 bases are TGTGCCGGAAATCGACAGGGCCCCCAAGAGACCCAGTACTTC. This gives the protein CAGNRQGPQETQYF.

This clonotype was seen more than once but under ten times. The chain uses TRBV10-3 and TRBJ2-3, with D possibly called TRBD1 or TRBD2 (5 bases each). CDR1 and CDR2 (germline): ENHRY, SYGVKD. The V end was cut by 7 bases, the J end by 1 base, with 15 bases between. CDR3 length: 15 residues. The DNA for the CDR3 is TGTGCCATCACCTCCGACGGGACGGGCACAGATACGCAGTATTTT. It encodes CAITSDGTGTDTQYF.

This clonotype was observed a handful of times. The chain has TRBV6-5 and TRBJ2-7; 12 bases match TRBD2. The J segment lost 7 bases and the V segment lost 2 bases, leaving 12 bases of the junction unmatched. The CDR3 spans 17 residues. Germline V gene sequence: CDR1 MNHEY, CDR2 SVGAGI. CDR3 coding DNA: TGTGCCAGCAGTTACCGTACTCGACTAGCGGGAGTGGGTGAGCAGTACTTC. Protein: CASSYRTRLAGVGEQYF.

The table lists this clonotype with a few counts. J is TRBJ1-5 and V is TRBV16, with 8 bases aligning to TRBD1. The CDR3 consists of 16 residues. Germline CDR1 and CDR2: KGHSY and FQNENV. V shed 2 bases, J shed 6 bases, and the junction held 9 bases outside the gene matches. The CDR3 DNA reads TGTGCCAGCAGCCAAATCGCAGGGGGCTTGATTCAGCCCCAGCATTTT. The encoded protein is CASSQIAGGLIQPQHF.

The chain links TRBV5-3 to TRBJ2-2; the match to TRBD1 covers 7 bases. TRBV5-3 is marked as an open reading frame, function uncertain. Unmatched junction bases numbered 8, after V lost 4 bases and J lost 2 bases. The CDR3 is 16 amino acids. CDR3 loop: CARSMYRGRNTGELFF. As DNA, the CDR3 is TGTGCCAGAAGCATGTACAGGGGCCGAAACACCGGGGAGCTGTTTTTT.

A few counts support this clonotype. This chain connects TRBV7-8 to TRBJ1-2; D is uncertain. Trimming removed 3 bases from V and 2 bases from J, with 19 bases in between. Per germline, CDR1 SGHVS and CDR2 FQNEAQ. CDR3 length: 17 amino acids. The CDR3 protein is CASSFGIGQNGNYGYTF. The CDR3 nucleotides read TGTGCCAGCAGCTTTGGGATCGGGCAGAACGGAAACTATGGCTACACCTTC.

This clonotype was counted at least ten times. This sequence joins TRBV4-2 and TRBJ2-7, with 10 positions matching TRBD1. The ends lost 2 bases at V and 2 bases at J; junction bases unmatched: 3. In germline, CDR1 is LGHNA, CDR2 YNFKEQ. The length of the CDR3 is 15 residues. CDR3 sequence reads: CASSQLGQGTYEQYF. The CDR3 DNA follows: TGTGCCAGCAGCCAATTGGGACAGGGGACCTACGAGCAGTACTTC.

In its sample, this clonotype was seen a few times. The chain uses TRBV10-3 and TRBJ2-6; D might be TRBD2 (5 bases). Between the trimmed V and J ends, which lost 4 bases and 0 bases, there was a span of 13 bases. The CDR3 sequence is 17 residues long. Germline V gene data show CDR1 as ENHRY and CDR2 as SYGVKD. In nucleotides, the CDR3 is TGTGCCATCAGTGGGTCAGGACTGTTCTCTGGGGCCAACGTCCTGACTTTC. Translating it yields CAISGSGLFSGANVLTF.

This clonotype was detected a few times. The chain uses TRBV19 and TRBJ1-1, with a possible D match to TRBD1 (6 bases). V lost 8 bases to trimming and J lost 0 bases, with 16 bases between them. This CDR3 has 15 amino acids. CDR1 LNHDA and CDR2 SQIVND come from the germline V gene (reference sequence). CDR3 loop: CASQPRGMMNTEAFF. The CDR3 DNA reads TGTGCCAGTCAGCCCAGGGGAATGATGAACACTGAAGCTTTCTTT.

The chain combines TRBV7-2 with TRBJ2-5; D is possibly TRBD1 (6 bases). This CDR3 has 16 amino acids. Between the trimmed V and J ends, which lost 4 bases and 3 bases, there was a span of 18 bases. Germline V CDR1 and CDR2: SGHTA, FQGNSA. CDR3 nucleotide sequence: TGTGCCAGCAGCTCGACTGGGACACGAGGAAAAGAGACCCAGTACTTC. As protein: CASSSTGTRGKETQYF.

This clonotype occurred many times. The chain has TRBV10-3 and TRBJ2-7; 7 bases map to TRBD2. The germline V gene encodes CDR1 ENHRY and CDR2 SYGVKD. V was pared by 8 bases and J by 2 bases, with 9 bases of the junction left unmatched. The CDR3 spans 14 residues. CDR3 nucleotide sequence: TGTGCCATCCGGGGGGAGCGGGAAACCTACGAGCAGTACTTC. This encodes CAIRGERETYEQYF.

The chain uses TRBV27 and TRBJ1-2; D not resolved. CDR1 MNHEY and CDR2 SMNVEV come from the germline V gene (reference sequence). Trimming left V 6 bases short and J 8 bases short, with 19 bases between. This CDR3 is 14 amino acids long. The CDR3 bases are TGTGCCAGCAGCTCCACCACTATGGCGAAAGGCTACACCTTC. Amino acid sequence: CASSSTTMAKGYTF.

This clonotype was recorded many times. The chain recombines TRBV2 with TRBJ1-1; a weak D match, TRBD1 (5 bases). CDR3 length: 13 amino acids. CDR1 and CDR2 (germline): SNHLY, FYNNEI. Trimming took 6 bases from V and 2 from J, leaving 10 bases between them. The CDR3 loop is CASRLQVNTEAFF. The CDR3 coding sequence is TGTGCCAGCAGGCTACAGGTTAACACTGAAGCTTTCTTT.

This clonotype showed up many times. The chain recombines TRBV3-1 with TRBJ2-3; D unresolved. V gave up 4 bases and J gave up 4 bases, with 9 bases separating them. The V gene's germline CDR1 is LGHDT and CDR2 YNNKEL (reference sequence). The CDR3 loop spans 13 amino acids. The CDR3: CASSLMTSDTQYF. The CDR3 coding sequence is TGTGCCAGCAGCCTCATGACCTCAGATACGCAGTATTTT.

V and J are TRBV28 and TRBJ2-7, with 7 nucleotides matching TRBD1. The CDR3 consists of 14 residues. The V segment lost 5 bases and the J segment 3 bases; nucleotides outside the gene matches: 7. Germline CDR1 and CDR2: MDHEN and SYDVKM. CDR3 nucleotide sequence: TGTGCCAGCAGTCAAGGGGGCTCCTTCTACGAGCAGTACTTC. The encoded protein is CASSQGGSFYEQYF.

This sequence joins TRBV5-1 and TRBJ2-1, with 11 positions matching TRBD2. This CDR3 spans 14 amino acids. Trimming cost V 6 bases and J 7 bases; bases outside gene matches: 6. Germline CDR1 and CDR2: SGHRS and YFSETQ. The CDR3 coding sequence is TGCGCCAGCACTTTGACTAGCGGGATTAATGAGCAGTTCTTC. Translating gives CASTLTSGINEQFF.